This T cell receptor beta chain was sequenced for a study of T cells in Graves' hyperthyroidism and ophthalmopathy. RNA transcripts gave rise to amplified TCR beta CDR3 regions. The HTBI primer set drove a first-round RT-PCR of the TCR CDR3. Via MiXCR, TCRdb re-called the multiplex PCR reads, giving one row per CDR3 protein. The sample yields roughly 800,000 distinct CDR3 sequences, roughly 37% seen once. Trimming took 3 bases from V and 9 from J, leaving 14 bases between them. This CDR3 comprises 13 residues. CDR1 is WSHSY and CDR2 is SAAADI in the germline V gene. The receptor's source is a man between 18 and 29 years old with Graves' hyperthyroidism. This rearrangement joins TRBV10-2 to TRBJ1-2, with a weak D call TRBD1 (5 bases). The sequenced sample consisted of blood. CDR3 sequence reads: CASSDGAAGSYTF. The CDR3 DNA is TGCGCCAGCAGTGATGGGGCCGCAGGGAGCTACACCTTC.